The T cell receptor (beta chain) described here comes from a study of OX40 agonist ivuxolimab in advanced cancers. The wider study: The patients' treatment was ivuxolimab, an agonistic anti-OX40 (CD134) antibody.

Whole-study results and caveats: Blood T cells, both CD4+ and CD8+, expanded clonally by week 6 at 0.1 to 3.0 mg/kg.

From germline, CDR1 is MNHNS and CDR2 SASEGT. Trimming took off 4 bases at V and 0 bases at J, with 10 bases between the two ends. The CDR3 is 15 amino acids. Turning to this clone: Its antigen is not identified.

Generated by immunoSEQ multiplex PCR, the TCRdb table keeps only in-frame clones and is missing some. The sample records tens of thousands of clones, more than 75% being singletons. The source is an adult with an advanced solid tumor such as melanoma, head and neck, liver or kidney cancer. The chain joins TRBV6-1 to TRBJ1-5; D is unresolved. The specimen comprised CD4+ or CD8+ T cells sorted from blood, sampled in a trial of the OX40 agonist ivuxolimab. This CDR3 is CASSGQPHSNQPQHF. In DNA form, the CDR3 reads TGTGCCAGCAGTGGGCAACCACATAGCAATCAGCCCCAGCATTTT.